Sequencing of this T cell receptor (beta chain) was carried out in a study of T cells in localized non-small cell lung cancer. Data came from immunoSEQ multiplex PCR; TCRdb stores just in-frame clones and leaves some out. Here the sample spans approximately 63,000 clones, around nine tenths being singletons. The CDR3 is made up of 17 amino acids. From germline, CDR1 is SGHKS and CDR2 YYEKEE (reference sequence). The V end lost 0 bases, the J end lost 10 bases, and 23 bases lay between the germline ends. Remarks on this clone: Antigen unknown.

The study, taken as a whole, reports: Uninvolved adjacent lung had more T cell clonality than any other tissue, topping tumor. For the top 100 tumor clones, a median about 57 also appeared in adjacent lung. Greater T cell density in blood accompanied longer overall survival.

This rearrangement joins TRBV5-5 to TRBJ2-1, with a weak D call TRBD1 (6 bases). The TCR originated in a man aged 35-75 years with stage I squamous cell lung carcinoma. The sample consisted of peripheral blood, taken before any cancer treatment. The CDR3 protein is CASSLVPRDTHKGEQFF. The CDR3 nucleotides read TGTGCCAGCAGCTTGGTACCCCGGGACACTCACAAAGGGGAGCAGTTCTTC. Supplemented by reference TRBV5-5 and TRBJ2-1, the full variable domain reads DAGVTQSPTHLIKTRGQQVTLRCSPISGHKSVSWYQQVLGQGPQFIFQYYEKEERGRGNFPDRFSARQFPNYSSELNVNALLLGDSALYLCASSLVPRDTHKGEQFFGPGTRLTVL.